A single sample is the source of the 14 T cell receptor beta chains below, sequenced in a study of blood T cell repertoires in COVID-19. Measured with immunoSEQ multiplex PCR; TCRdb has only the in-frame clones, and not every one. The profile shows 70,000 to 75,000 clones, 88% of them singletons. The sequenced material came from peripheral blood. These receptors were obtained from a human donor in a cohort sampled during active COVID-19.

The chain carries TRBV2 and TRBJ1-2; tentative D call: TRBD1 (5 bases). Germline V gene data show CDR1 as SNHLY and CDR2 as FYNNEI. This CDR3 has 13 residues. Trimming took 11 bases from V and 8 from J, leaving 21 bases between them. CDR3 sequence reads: CAGGVGGRSGYTF. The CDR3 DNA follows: TGTGCCGGGGGGGTTGGTGGACGATCCGGCTACACCTTC. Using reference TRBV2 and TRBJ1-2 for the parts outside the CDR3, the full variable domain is EPEVTQTPSHQVTQMGQEVILRCVPISNHLYFYWYRQILGQKVEFLVSFYNNEISEKSEIFDDQFSVERPDGSNFTLKIRSTKLEDSAMYFCAGGVGGRSGYTFGSGTRLTVV.

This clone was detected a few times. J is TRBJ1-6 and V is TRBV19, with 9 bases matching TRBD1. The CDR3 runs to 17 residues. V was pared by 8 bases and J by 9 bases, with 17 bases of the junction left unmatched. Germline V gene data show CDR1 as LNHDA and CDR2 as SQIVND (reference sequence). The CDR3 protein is CASRTLLPGQGGSPLHF. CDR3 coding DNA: TGTGCCAGTCGCACCCTACTTCCGGGACAGGGAGGTTCACCCCTCCACTTT.

CDR3 loop: CASWGGAGDTYEQYF. Written as DNA, the CDR3 is TGTGCCAGCTGGGGTGGGGCAGGAGACACCTACGAGCAGTACTTC. The chain couples TRBV6-4 to TRBJ2-7; a weak D match, TRBD1 (5 bases). The V end lost 8 bases, the J end lost 2 bases, and 19 bases lay between the germline ends. The germline V gene has CDR1 MRHNA and CDR2 SNTAGT. The CDR3 sequence is 15 residues long.

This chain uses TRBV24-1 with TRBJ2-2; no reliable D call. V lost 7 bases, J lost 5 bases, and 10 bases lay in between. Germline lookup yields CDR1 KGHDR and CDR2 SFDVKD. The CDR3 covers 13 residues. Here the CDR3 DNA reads TGTGCCACCAGAGAAGCAGGAACCGGGGAGCTGTTTTTT. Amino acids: CATREAGTGELFF.

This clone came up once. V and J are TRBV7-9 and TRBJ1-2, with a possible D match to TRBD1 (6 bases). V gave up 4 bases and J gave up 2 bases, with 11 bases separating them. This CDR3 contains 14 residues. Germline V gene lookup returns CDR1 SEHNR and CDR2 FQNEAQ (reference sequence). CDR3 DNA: TGTGCCAGCAGCTACTCAGGGGCAAACTATGGCTACACCTTC. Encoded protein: CASSYSGANYGYTF.

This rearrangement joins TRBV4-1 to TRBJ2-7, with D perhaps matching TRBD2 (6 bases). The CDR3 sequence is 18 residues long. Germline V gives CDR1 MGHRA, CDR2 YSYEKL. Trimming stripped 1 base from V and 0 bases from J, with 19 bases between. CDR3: CASSQGGMRDRISYEQYF. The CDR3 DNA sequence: TGCGCCAGCAGCCAAGGGGGGATGCGGGACCGAATCTCCTACGAGCAGTACTTC.

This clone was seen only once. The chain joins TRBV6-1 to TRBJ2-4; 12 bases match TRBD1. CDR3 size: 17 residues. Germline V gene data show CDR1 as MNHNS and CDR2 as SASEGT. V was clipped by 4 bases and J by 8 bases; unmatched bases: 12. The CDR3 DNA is TGTGCCAGCAGTGCCCTCCGCTGGGGACAGGGGGCGGACATTCAGTACTTC. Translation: CASSALRWGQGADIQYF.

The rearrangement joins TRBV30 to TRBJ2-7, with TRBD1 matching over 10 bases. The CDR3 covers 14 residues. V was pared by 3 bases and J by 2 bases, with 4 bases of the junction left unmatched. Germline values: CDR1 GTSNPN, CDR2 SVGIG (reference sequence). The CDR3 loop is CAWSPGTGAYEQYF. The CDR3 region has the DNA TGTGCCTGGAGCCCCGGGACAGGGGCCTACGAGCAGTACTTC.

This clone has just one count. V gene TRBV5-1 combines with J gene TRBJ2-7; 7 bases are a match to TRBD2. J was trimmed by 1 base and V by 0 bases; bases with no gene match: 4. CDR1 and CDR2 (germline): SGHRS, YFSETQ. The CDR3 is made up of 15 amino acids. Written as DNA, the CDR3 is TGCGCCAGCAGCTTGGCGGCTAGCGGTTCCTACGAGCAGTACTTC. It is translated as CASSLAASGSYEQYF.

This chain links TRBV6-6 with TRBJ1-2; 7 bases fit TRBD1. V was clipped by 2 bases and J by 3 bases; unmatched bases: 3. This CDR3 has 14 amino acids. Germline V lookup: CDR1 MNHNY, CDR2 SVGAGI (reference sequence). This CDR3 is CASSYTTGDYGYTF. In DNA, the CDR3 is TGTGCCAGCAGTTACACCACAGGGGACTATGGCTACACCTTC.

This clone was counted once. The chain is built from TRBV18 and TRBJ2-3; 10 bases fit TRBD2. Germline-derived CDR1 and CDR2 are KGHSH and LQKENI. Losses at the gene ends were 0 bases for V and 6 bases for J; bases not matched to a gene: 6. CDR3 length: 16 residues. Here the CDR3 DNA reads TGTGCCAGCTCACCACCGTCAGCGGGAGGGGAGGATACGCAGTATTTT. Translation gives CASSPPSAGGEDTQYF.

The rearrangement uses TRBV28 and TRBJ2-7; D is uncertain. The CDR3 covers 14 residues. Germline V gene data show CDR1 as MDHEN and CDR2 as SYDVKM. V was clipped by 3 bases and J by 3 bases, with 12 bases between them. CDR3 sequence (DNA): TGTGCCAGCAGTTTCCCCATGACAAACTACGAGCAGTACTTC. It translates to CASSFPMTNYEQYF. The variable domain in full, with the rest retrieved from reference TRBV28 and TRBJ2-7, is DVKVTQSSRYLVKRTGEKVFLECVQDMDHENMFWYRQDPGLGLRLIYFSYDVKMKEKGDIPEGYSVSREKKERFSLILESASTNQTSMYLCASSFPMTNYEQYFGPGTRLTVT.

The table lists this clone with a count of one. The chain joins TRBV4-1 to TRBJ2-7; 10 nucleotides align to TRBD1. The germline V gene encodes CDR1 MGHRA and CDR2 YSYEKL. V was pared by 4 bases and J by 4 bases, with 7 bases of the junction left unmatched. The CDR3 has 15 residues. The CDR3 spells CASSRGTGESYEQYF. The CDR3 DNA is TGCGCCAGCAGCCGAGGGACAGGGGAGTCATACGAGCAGTACTTC.

The CDR3 is CASSFRQADQPQHF. The CDR3 DNA is TGTGCCAGCAGCTTCAGACAGGCGGATCAGCCCCAGCATTTT. The chain carries TRBV5-5 and TRBJ1-5, with a tentative D call TRBD1 (6 bases). Trimming pared 2 bases from V and 5 bases from J, leaving 11 bases between. Germline V gene data show CDR1 as SGHKS and CDR2 as YYEKEE (reference sequence). This CDR3 has 14 residues.